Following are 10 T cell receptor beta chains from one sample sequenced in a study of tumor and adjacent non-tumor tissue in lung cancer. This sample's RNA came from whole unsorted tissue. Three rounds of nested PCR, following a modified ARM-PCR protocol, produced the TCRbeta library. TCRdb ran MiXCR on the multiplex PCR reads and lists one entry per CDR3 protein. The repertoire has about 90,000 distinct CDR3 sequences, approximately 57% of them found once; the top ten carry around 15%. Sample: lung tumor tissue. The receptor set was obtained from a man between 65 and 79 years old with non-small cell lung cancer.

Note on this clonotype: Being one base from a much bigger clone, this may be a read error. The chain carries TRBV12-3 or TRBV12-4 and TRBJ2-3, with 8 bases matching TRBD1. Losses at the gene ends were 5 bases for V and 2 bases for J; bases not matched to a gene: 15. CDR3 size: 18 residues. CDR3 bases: TGTGCCAGCAGTCCACACAGGGGGGACGGACGGGACACAGATACGCAGTATTTT. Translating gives CASSPHRGDGRDTDTQYF.

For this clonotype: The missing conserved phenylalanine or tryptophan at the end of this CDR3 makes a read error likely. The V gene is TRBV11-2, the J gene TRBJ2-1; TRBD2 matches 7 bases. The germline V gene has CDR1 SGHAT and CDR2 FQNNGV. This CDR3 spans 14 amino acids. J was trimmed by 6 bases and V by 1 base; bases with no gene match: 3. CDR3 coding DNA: TGTGCCAGCAGCTTAGGTGGGGGGGGCAATGAGCAGTTCATC. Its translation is CASSLGGGGNEQFI.

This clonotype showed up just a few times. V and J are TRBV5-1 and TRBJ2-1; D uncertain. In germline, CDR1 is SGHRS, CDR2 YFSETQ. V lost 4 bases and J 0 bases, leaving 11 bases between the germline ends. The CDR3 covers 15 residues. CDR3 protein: CASSLGYNSYNEQFF. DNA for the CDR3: TGCGCCAGCAGCCTTGGATATAACTCCTACAATGAGCAGTTCTTC.

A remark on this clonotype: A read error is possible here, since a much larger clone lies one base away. The CDR3 loop is CASSPRGRSRELFF. In nucleotides, the CDR3 is TGTGCCAGCAGCCCGCGAGGGCGGTCCAGGGAGCTGTTTTTT. The chain carries TRBV5-4 and TRBJ2-2; maybe TRBD2 (5 bases). Looked up from germline, CDR1 is SGHNT and CDR2 is YYREEE (reference sequence). CDR3 length equals 14 residues. Trimming took off 4 bases at V and 9 bases at J, with 16 bases between the two ends. The full variable domain, in which reference TRBV5-4 and TRBJ2-2 provide the parts outside the CDR3, is ETGVTQSPTHLIKTRGQQVTLRCSSQSGHNTVSWYQQALGQGPQFIFQYYREEENGRGNFPPRFSGLQFPNYSSELNVNALELDDSALYLCASSPRGRSRELFFGEGSRLTVL.

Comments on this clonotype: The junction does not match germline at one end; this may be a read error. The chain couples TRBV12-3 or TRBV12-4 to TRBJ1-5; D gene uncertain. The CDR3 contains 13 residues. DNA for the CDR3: TGTGCCAGCAGTTCCAGCGCCAATCAGCCTCAGCATTTT. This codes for CASSSSANQPQHF.

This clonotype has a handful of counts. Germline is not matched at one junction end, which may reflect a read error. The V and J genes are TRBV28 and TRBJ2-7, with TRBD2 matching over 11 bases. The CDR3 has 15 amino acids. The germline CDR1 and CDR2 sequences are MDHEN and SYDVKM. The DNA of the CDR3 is TGTGCGAGCAGTCCCGGGACTAGCGGTTGCTACGAGCAGTACTTC. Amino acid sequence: CASSPGTSGCYEQYF.

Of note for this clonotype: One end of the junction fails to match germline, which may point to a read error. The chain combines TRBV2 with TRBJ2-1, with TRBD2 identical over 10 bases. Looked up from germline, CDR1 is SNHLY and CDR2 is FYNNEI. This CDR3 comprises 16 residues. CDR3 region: CTSSEAGLAGVNEQFF. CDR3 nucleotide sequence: TGTACCAGCAGTGAAGCCGGCCTAGCGGGAGTGAATGAGCAGTTCTTC.

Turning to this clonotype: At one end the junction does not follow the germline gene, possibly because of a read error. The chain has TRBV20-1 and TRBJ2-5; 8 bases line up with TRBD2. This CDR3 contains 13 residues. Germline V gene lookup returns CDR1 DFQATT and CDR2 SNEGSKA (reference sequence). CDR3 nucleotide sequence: TGCAGTGCTAGAGGTCTAGCGGGCAAGACTCAGTACTTC. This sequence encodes CSARGLAGKTQYF.

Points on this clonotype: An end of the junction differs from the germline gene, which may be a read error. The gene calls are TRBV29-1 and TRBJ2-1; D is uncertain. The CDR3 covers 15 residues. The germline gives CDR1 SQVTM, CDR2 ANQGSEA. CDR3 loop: CNVRVTSMASSEQFF. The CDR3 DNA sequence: TGCAACGTTCGTGTAACGAGCATGGCGTCGAGTGAGCAGTTCTTC.

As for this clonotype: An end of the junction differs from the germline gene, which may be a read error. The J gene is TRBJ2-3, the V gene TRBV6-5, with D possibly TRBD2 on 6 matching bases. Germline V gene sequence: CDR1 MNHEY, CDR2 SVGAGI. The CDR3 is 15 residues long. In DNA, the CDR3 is TGTGTCAGCAGTTGGACACGGGACTTCGCAGATATGCAGTATTTT. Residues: CVSSWTRDFADMQYF.